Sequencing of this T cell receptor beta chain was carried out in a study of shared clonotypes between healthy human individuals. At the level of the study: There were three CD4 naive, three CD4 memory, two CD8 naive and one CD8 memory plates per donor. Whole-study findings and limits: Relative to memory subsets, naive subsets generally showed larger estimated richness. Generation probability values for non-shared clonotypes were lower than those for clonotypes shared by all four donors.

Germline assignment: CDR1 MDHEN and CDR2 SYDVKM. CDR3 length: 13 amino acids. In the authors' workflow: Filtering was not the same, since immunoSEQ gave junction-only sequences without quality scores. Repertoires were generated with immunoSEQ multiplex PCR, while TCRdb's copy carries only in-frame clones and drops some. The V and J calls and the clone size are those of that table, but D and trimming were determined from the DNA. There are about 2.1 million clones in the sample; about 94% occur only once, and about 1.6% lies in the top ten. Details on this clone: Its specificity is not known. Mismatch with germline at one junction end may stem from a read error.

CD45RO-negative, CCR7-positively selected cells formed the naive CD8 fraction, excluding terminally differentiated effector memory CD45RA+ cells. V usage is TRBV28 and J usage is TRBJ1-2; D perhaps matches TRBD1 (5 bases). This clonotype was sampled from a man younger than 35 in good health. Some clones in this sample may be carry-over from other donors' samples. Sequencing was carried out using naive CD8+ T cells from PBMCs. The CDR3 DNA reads TGTGCCAGCAGTTTCGGAAGAGGCGGGGCTCCCTTGTTC. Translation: CASSFGRGGAPLF.